This T cell receptor (beta chain) emerged from a study of cytomegalovirus exposure and HLA in healthy donors. Study-level findings and limits: In a later analysis, the majority of CMV-associated beta chains seemingly showed HLA restriction. Previously analyzed data showed that most TCR beta V segments were productive at a frequency of about 87% or about 30%.

As concerns this clone: Its antigen is as yet unknown.

There are 13 residues in the CDR3. Primers for the PCR totalled 60 Vbeta and 13 Jbeta. Clones were read by immunoSEQ multiplex PCR, and TCRdb kept only the in-frame ones, dropping some. Among over 110,000 clones listed, 79% were seen once. The chain uses TRBV21-1 and TRBJ1-2; the table's D call, TRBD1, was not checked against the DNA. TRBV21-1 is given as a pseudogene. The TCR sequence derives from a man aged 18 to 35 in good health and CMV-seronegative. Sequenced sample: PBMCs. The CDR3: CASSIRANYGYTF. The CDR3 DNA follows: TGTGCCAGCAGCATCAGGGCTAACTATGGCTACACCTTC.